What follows is one TCR beta chain and its context. This entry belongs to a study of blood T cell repertoires in COVID-19. Germline CDR1 and CDR2: SQVTM and ANQGSEA. The length of the CDR3 is 10 residues. V lost 4 bases and J 11 bases, leaving 11 bases between the germline ends. In the original analysis: For nucleated cells, counts were estimated from reference gene primer amplification. Data came from immunoSEQ multiplex PCR; TCRdb stores just in-frame clones and leaves some out. That table supplies the V and J calls and clone size; D and trimming were determined from the DNA. The table includes about 89,000 clones, 90% to 95% detected once.

This TCR came from a human donor with active COVID-19. The donor label of this sample is uncertain. This chain uses TRBV29-1 with TRBJ1-1, with D hard to call. Sequenced input: peripheral blood. CDR3 coding DNA: TGCAGCGTTGTTAGGGAGGAGGCTTTCTTT. It codes for CSVVREEAFF.